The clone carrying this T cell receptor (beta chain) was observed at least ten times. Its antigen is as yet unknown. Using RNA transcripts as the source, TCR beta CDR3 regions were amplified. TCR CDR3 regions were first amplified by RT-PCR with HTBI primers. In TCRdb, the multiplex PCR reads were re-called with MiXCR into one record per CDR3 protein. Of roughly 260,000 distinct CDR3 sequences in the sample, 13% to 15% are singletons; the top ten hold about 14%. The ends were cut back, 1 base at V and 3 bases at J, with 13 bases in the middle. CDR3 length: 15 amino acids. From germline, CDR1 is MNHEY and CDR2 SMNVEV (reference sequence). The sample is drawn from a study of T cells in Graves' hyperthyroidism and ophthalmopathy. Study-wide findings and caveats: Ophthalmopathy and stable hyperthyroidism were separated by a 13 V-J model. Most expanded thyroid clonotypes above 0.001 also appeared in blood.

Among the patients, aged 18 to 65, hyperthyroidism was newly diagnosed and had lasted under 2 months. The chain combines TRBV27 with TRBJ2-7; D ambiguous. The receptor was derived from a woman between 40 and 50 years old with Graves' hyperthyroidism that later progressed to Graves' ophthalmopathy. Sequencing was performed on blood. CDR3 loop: CASSLFGSSNYEQYF. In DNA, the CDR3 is TGTGCCAGCAGTTTATTTGGCAGTTCTAACTACGAGCAGTACTTC.